One sample yielded the 19 T cell receptor beta chains listed below, sequenced in a study of T cells in Graves' hyperthyroidism and ophthalmopathy. RNA transcripts yielded amplified TCR beta CDR3 regions. A set of HTBI primers served as the primers for a first-round RT-PCR of the TCR CDR3. One entry per CDR3 protein results from TCRdb running MiXCR on the multiplex PCR reads. Here the sample spans 490,000 or so distinct CDR3 sequences, around 43% being singletons. Material: peripheral blood or thyroid tissue (not recorded which). The receptors derive from an adult woman with Graves' disease, either hyperthyroidism or ophthalmopathy (not recorded which).

The chain has TRBV12-3 or TRBV12-4 and TRBJ1-2; no firm D call. Trimming took 7 bases from V and 2 from J, leaving 23 bases between them. This CDR3 comprises 17 residues. The CDR3 DNA follows: TGTGCCAGCACATCCGCGCAACCGATAGCCTTGAACTATGGCTACACCTTC. It translates to CASTSAQPIALNYGYTF.

The V and J genes are TRBV2 and TRBJ2-2; TRBD2 aligns across 11 bases. This CDR3 comprises 15 residues. Germline CDR1 and CDR2: SNHLY and FYNNEI. The junction had 7 bases not matched to a gene; V was cut back by 6 bases and J by 7 bases. The DNA of the CDR3 is TGTGCCAGCAGCGTACTAGCGGGGGTAATCGGGGAGCTGTTTTTT. Translated: CASSVLAGVIGELFF.

This clonotype has just a few counts. This chain connects TRBV28 to TRBJ1-4; possible D gene TRBD1, 5 bases. The CDR3 length is 14 residues. V was clipped by 3 bases and J by 7 bases, with 12 bases between them. CDR1 MDHEN and CDR2 SYDVKM come from the germline V gene. CDR3 coding DNA: TGTGCCAGCAGTTTGGGGCTAGCACGTGAAAAACTGTTTTTT. Amino acids: CASSLGLAREKLFF.

The chain has TRBV7-9 and TRBJ1-4, with 8 bases fitting TRBD1. The CDR3 is made up of 14 amino acids. Germline loops: CDR1 SEHNR, CDR2 FQNEAQ (reference sequence). Trimming cost V 5 bases and J 11 bases; bases outside gene matches: 10. This CDR3 reads CASSAGGDLGKLFF. CDR3 coding DNA: TGTGCCAGCAGCGCAGGGGGCGACCTTGGGAAACTGTTTTTT.

This clonotype was observed at least ten times. In nucleotides, the CDR3 is TGTGCCAGCAGCTTAGCCCTGACAGCTAACTATGGCTACACCTTC. Its protein is CASSLALTANYGYTF. The genes are TRBV7-2 and TRBJ1-2, with D possibly being TRBD1 (5 bases). CDR3 size: 15 residues. V lost 0 bases to trimming and J lost 0 bases, with 8 bases between them. The germline V gene has CDR1 SGHTA and CDR2 FQGNSA.

V usage is TRBV10-3 and J usage is TRBJ1-1; D remains ambiguous. The germline CDR1 and CDR2 sequences are ENHRY and SYGVKD. The V and J ends lost 4 bases and 9 bases respectively, with 9 bases between them. The CDR3 extends over 11 amino acids. The CDR3 here is CAISGYRKAFF. CDR3 in DNA: TGTGCCATCAGTGGCTATCGTAAAGCTTTCTTT.

CDR3 bases: TGTGCCAGCAGCTTGCCCGGCAGGGACAGGAACTACGAGCAGTACTTC. Amino acid sequence: CASSLPGRDRNYEQYF. This chain uses TRBV5-4 with TRBJ2-7; 8 bases agree with TRBD1. V lost 1 base and J lost 3; bases outside the gene matches: 9. Germline loops: CDR1 SGHNT, CDR2 YYREEE (reference sequence). The CDR3 length is 16 residues.

The chain uses TRBV6-5 and TRBJ1-5; D gene uncertain. Germline values: CDR1 MNHEY, CDR2 SVGAGI. There are 12 residues in the CDR3. V lost 4 bases and J 9 bases, leaving 10 bases between the germline ends. The chain's CDR3 is CASSLTERPQHF. For the CDR3, the DNA is TGTGCCAGCAGTTTGACTGAGCGGCCCCAGCATTTT.

This clonotype was seen ten or more times. This chain joins TRBV24-1 and TRBJ2-5; 10 nucleotides line up with TRBD1. The CDR3 is made up of 16 amino acids. The trim removed 5 bases at V and 3 bases at J, leaving 8 bases unmatched. Germline V gives CDR1 KGHDR, CDR2 SFDVKD. Written as DNA, the CDR3 is TGTGCCACCAGTGCCGGGACAGGGGTTGCCGAAGAGACCCAGTACTTC. This gives the protein CATSAGTGVAEETQYF.

This clonotype was picked up many times. The chain has TRBV11-2 and TRBJ1-1; tentative D call: TRBD1 (6 bases). The CDR3 is made up of 17 amino acids. Germline CDR1 and CDR2: SGHAT and FQNNGV. With 4 bases removed from V and 1 base from J, the gap between germline ends came to 19 bases. This CDR3 is CASSSTGGFIWNTEAFF. DNA for the CDR3: TGTGCCAGCAGCTCGACAGGTGGGTTTATCTGGAACACTGAAGCTTTCTTT.

V is TRBV15 and J is TRBJ2-2; 10 bases are a match to TRBD2. CDR3 length equals 20 residues. Germline assignment: CDR1 LNHNV and CDR2 YYDKDF (reference sequence). The J segment lost 2 bases and the V segment lost 3 bases, leaving 15 bases of the junction unmatched. CDR3 sequence: CATSSPSSGRASLNTGELFF. The CDR3 DNA reads as TGTGCCACCAGCAGTCCCTCAAGCGGGAGGGCTAGTTTAAACACCGGGGAGCTGTTTTTT.

The V and J genes are TRBV29-1 and TRBJ2-5; 9 bases line up with TRBD1. CDR1 and CDR2 from the germline V gene are SQVTM and ANQGSEA. The CDR3 is 14 residues long. The ends lost 8 bases at V and 1 base at J; junction bases unmatched: 8. The CDR3 nucleotides read TGCAGCCAAGGGGACAGGGCCTTCCAAGAGACCCAGTACTTC. This translates into CSQGDRAFQETQYF.

This clonotype was seen a handful of times. The chain carries TRBV7-6 and TRBJ2-7; TRBD2 aligns across 8 bases. CDR1 is SGHVS, CDR2 FNYEAQ, per germline. V lost 3 bases, J lost 6 bases, and 10 bases stayed unmatched. The CDR3 has 15 amino acids. In nucleotides, the CDR3 is TGTGCCAGCAGCTTGGGAGCGGGAGAACTGTCCGAGCAGTACTTC. This codes for CASSLGAGELSEQYF.

This clonotype was seen a handful of times. V usage is TRBV9 and J usage is TRBJ1-6; D is possibly TRBD1 (6 bases). This CDR3 contains 15 residues. V lost 4 bases, J lost 5 bases, and 13 bases lay in between. CDR1 SGDLS and CDR2 YYNGEE come from the germline V gene. CDR3: CASSQRGTDNSPLHF. CDR3 DNA sequence: TGTGCCAGCAGCCAAAGGGGGACGGATAATTCACCCCTCCACTTT. Full variable domain (remainder filled in from reference TRBV9 and TRBJ1-6): DSGVTQTPKHLITATGQRVTLRCSPRSGDLSVYWYQQSLDQGLQFLIQYYNGEERAKGNILERFSAQQFPDLHSELNLSSLELGDSALYFCASSQRGTDNSPLHFGNGTRLTVT.

The J gene is TRBJ2-6, the V gene TRBV7-9; 12 bases map to TRBD1. The germline CDR1 and CDR2 sequences are SEHNR and FQNEAQ (reference sequence). This CDR3 is built from 11 residues. Trimming cost V 5 bases and J 19 bases; bases outside gene matches: 3. The DNA of the CDR3 is TGTGCCAGCAGCAGGGACAGGGGGCTTACTTTC. Its translation is CASSRDRGLTF.

This clonotype was detected ten times or more. The chain is built from TRBV4-1 and TRBJ1-4; D gene unclear. Germline V gives CDR1 MGHRA, CDR2 YSYEKL. The CDR3 runs 15 residues. V was cut by 1 base and J by 2 bases, with 8 bases left in between. Here the CDR3 reads CASSQVADTNEKLFF. DNA for the CDR3: TGCGCCAGCAGCCAAGTGGCCGATACTAATGAAAAACTGTTTTTT.

The rearrangement links TRBV24-1 to TRBJ1-1; perhaps TRBD1 as D (5 bases). In germline, CDR1 is KGHDR, CDR2 SFDVKD. V was pared by 3 bases and J by 5 bases, with 9 bases between. The CDR3 spans 13 residues. The CDR3 DNA sequence: TGTGCCACCAGTGATCACCAGGGAACTGAAGCTTTCTTT. Translation: CATSDHQGTEAFF.

The rearrangement uses TRBV12-3 or TRBV12-4 and TRBJ1-1, with a weak D call TRBD1 (6 bases). This CDR3 comprises 15 residues. V lost 6 bases and J lost 6, with 20 bases in between. CDR3 in amino acids: CASRLGTNNVAEAFF. The DNA for the CDR3 is TGTGCCAGCAGGCTCGGGACAAATAACGTTGCTGAAGCTTTCTTT.

In this sample, this clonotype turned up a few times. This rearrangement joins TRBV7-9 to TRBJ1-5; D is undetermined. The CDR3 contains 12 residues. Trimming removed 5 bases from V and 5 bases from J, with 7 bases in between. CDR1 and CDR2 from the germline V gene are SEHNR and FQNEAQ (reference sequence). CDR3 DNA: TGTGCCAGCAGCCCACTATATCAGCCCCAGCATTTT. Its protein product is CASSPLYQPQHF.